One T cell receptor beta chain is described in this entry. Constant-segment primers were used for 5'RACE, and the resulting TCR alpha and TCR beta cDNA libraries carried sample barcodes and UMIs. TCRdb independently ran MiXCR on the 5' RACE reads; one entry per CDR3 protein. The table has around 420,000 distinct CDR3 sequences, 20% to 25% seen once. J lost 4 bases, V lost 5 bases, and 9 bases had no gene match. The CDR3 consists of 15 residues. The sample originates from a study of T-cell memory formation after mild COVID-19. This TCR was recovered from an adult woman who had mild COVID-19 (a few samples of this study predate the infection). Cell type and time point are not known. Input material: PBMCs or a T cell subset sorted from them (not recorded which). The chain carries TRBV12-3 or TRBV12-4 and TRBJ2-3; 7 bases are a match to TRBD2. CDR3 in amino acids: CASSAGETRADTQYF. DNA for the CDR3: TGTGCCAGCAGTGCGGGAGAGACGCGAGCAGATACGCAGTATTTT.